This T cell receptor beta chain originates from a study of cytomegalovirus exposure and HLA in healthy donors. Primers: 60 Vbeta forward and 13 Jbeta reverse. Sequencing was performed with immunoSEQ multiplex PCR; in TCRdb, only in-frame clones are kept and a portion is missing. Of about 77,000 clones detected, roughly 78% appear once; the ten largest clones hold 4% to 4.5%. General study results and limits: Earlier analysis looked at TCR beta V segments, and most were productive about 87% or about 30% of the time. The availability of immune exposure information extended only to CMV serostatus.

As concerns this clone: The target antigen is unknown.

Material: PBMCs. The sequence came from a man between 40 and 49 years old in good health and CMV-seronegative.

The DNA for the CDR3 is TGTGCCAGCACCAAGGACAGGGTTGATGAAAAACTGTTTTTT. Its protein product is CASTKDRVDEKLFF. This sequence joins TRBV2 and TRBJ1-4; TRBD1 matches at 8 bases. Germline CDR1 SNHLY, CDR2 FYNNEI. With V trimmed by 7 bases and J by 6 bases, 7 bases remained unmatched. CDR3 length: 14 residues.